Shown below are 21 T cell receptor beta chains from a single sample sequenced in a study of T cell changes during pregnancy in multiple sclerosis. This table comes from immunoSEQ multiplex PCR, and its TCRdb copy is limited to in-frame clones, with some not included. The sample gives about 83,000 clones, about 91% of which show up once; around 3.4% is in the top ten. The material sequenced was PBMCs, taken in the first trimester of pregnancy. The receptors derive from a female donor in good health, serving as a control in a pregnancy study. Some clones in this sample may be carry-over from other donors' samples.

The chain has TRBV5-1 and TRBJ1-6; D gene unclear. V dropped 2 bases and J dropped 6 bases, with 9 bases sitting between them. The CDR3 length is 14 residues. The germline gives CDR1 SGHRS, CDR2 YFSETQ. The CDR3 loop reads CASSFTRINSPLHF. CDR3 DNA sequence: TGCGCCAGCAGCTTTACGAGGATTAATTCACCCCTCCACTTT.

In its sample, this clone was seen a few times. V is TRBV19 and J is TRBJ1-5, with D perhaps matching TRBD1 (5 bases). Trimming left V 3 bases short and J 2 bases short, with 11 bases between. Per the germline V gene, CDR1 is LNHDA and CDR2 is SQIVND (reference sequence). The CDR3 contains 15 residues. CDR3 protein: CASSIAGVGNQPQHF. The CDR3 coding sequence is TGTGCCAGTAGTATCGCGGGGGTTGGCAATCAGCCCCAGCATTTT.

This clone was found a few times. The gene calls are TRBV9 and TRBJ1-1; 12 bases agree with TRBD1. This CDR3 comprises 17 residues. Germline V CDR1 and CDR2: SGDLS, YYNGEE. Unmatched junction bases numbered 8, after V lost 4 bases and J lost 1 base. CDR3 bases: TGTGCCAGCAGCAAAGGGACAGGGGGCGCCGAGAACACTGAAGCTTTCTTT. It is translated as CASSKGTGGAENTEAFF.

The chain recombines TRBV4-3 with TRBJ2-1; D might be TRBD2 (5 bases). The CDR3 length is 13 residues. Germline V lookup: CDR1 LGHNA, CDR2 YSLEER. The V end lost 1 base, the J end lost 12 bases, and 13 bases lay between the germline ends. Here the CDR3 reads CASSQAEGQGQFF. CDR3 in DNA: TGCGCCAGCAGCCAAGCAGAGGGTCAAGGGCAGTTCTTC.

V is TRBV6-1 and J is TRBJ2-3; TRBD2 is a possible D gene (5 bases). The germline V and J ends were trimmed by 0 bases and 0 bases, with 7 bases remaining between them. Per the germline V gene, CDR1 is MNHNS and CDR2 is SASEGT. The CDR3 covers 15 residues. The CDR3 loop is CASSEARGSTDTQYF. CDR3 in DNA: TGTGCCAGCAGTGAAGCGCGCGGGAGCACAGATACGCAGTATTTT.

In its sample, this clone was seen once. The CDR3 spells CASSPLQETQYF. The DNA for the CDR3 is TGTGCCAGCAGTCCCCTCCAAGAGACCCAGTACTTC. The chain joins TRBV28 to TRBJ2-5; no firm D call. Trimming stripped 5 bases from V and 1 base from J, with 5 bases between. The CDR3 spans 12 residues. Germline CDR1 is MDHEN and CDR2 is SYDVKM.

The CDR3 DNA reads as TGTGCCAGCAGCTTATCCCCAGGGGGAGGACAGCCCCAGCATTTT. This encodes CASSLSPGGGQPQHF. The chain combines TRBV5-8 with TRBJ1-5; 7 bases are shared with TRBD1. Germline values: CDR1 SGHTS, CDR2 YDEGEE. This CDR3 comprises 15 residues. The junction had 9 bases not matched to a gene; V was cut back by 2 bases and J by 7 bases. Together with reference TRBV5-8 and TRBJ1-5, the CDR3 gives the full variable domain: EAGVTQSPTHLIKTRGQQATLRCSPISGHTSVYWYQQALGLGLQFLLWYDEGEERNRGNFPPRFSGRQFPNYSSELNVNALELEDSALYLCASSLSPGGGQPQHFGDGTRLSIL.

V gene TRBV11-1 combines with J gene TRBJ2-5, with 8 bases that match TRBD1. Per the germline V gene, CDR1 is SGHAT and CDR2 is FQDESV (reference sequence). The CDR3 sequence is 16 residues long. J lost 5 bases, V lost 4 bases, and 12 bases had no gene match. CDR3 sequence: CASSSVGDRGRETQYF. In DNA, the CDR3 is TGTGCCAGCAGCTCGGTTGGAGACAGGGGTCGGGAGACCCAGTACTTC.

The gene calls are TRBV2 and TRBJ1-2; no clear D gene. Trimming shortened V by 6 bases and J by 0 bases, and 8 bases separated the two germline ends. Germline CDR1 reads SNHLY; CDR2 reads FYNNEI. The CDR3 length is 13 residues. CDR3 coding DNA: TGTGCCAGCAGGCGGCTTTCTAACTATGGCTACACCTTC. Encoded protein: CASRRLSNYGYTF.

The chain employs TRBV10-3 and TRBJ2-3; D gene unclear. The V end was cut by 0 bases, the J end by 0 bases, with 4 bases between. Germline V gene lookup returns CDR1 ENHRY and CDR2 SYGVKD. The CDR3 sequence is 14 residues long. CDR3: CAISESGSTDTQYF. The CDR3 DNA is TGTGCCATCAGTGAGTCCGGGAGCACAGATACGCAGTATTTT.

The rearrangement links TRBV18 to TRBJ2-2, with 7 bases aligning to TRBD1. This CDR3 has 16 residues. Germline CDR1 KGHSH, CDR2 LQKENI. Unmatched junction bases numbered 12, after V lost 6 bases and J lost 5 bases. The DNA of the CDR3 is TGTGCCAGCTCTCCGACAAGGGACAGCTATACCGGGGAGCTGTTTTTT. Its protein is CASSPTRDSYTGELFF.

The CDR3 reads CASSLEGQGSYEQYF. The CDR3 region has the DNA TGTGCCAGCAGCCTCGAGGGACAGGGCAGCTACGAGCAGTACTTC. J is TRBJ2-7 and V is TRBV9, with TRBD1 matching 9 bases. The CDR3 runs to 15 residues. Germline CDR1 and CDR2: SGDLS and YYNGEE. The J segment lost 3 bases and the V segment lost 4 bases, leaving 8 bases of the junction unmatched.

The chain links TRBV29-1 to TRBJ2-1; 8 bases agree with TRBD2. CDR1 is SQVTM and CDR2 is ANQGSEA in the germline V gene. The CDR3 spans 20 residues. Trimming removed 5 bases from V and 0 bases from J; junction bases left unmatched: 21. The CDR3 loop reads CSVRSTGIELADISYNEQFF. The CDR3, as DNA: TGCAGCGTTCGCTCGACAGGTATCGAACTAGCGGACATCTCCTACAATGAGCAGTTCTTC.

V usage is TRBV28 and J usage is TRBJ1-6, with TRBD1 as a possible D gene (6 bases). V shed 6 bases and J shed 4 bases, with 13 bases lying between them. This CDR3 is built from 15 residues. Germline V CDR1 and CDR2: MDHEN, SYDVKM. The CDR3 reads CASREQGLYNSPLHF. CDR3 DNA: TGTGCCAGCAGAGAACAGGGTCTATATAATTCACCCCTCCACTTT.

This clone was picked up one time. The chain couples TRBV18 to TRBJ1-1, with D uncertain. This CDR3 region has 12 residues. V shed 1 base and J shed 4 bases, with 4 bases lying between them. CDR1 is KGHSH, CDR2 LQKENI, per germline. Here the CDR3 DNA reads TGTGCCAGCTCACCACGGGCCACTGAAGCTTTCTTT. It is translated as CASSPRATEAFF.

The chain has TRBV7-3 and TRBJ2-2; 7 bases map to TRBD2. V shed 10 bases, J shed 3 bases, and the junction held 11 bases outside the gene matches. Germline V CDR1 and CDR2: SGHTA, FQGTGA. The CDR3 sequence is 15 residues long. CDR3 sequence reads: CATRRGSRDTGELFF. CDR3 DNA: TGTGCCACCCGACGCGGGAGTCGGGACACCGGGGAGCTGTTTTTT.

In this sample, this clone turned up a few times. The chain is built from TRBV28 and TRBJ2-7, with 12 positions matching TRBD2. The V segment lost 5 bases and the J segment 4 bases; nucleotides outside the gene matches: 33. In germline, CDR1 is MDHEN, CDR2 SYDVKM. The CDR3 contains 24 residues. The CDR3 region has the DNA TGTGCCAGCAGTCCAATGCGCAGGGGGCGACATGGACTAGCGGGAAATCCCAAACCTTACGAGCAGTACTTC. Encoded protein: CASSPMRRGRHGLAGNPKPYEQYF.

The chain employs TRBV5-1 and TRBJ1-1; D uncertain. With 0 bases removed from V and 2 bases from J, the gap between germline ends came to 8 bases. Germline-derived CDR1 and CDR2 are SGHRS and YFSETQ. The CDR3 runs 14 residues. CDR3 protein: CASSLAGGNTEAFF. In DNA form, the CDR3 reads TGCGCCAGCAGCTTGGCCGGTGGTAACACTGAAGCTTTCTTT. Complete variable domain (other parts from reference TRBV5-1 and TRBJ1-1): KAGVTQTPRYLIKTRGQQVTLSCSPISGHRSVSWYQQTPGQGLQFLFEYFSETQRNKGNFPGRFSGRQFSNSRSEMNVSTLELGDSALYLCASSLAGGNTEAFFGQGTRLTVV.

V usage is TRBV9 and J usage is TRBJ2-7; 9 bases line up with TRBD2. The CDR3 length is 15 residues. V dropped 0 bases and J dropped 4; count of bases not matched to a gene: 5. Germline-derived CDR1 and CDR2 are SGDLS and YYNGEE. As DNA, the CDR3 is TGTGCCAGCAGCGTAGGTGTGCGGGAGGGGTACGAGCAGTACTTC. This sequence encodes CASSVGVREGYEQYF.

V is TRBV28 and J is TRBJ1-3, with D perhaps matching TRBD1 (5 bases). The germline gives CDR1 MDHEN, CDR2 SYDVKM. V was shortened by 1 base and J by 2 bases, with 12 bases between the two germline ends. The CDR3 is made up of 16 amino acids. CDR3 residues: CASSLSSRVTGNTIYF. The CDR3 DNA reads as TGTGCCAGCAGTTTATCGTCCAGGGTAACTGGAAACACCATATATTTT.

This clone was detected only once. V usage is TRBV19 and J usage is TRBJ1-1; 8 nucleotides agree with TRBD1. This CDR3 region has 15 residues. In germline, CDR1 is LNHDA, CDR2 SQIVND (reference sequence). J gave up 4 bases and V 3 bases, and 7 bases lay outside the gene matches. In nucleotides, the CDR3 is TGTGCCAGTAGTATTATGGGACAGGCGACCACTGAAGCTTTCTTT. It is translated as CASSIMGQATTEAFF. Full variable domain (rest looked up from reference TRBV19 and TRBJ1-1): DGGITQSPKYLFRKEGQNVTLSCEQNLNHDAMYWYRQDPGQGLRLIYYSQIVNDFQKGDIAEGYSVSREKKESFPLTVTSAQKNPTAFYLCASSIMGQATTEAFFGQGTRLTVV.